This T cell receptor beta chain comes out of a study of T-cell memory formation after mild COVID-19. This clonotype was seen many times. One entry per CDR3 protein results from TCRdb running MiXCR on the 5' RACE reads. This sample has approximately 560,000 distinct CDR3 sequences, with 15% to 20% found just once. CDR3 length: 12 amino acids. Between the trimmed V and J ends, which lost 11 bases and 0 bases, there was a span of 5 bases. Per the germline V gene, CDR1 is SEHNR and CDR2 is FQNEAQ (reference sequence). This TCR was recovered from an adult woman who had mild COVID-19 (a few samples of this study predate the infection). Cell type and time point are not known. The chain uses TRBV7-9 and TRBJ2-6; D gene uncertain. The sequenced sample was PBMCs or a T cell subset sorted from them (not recorded which). In DNA form, the CDR3 reads TGTGCCGGGCCCTCTGGGGCCAACGTCCTGACTTTC. This translates into CAGPSGANVLTF. Full variable domain (remainder filled in from reference TRBV7-9 and TRBJ2-6): DTGVSQNPRHKITKRGQNVTFRCDPISEHNRLYWYRQTLGQGPEFLTYFQNEAQLEKSRLLSDRFSAERPKGSFSTLEIQRTEQGDSAMYLCAGPSGANVLTFGAGSRLTVL.